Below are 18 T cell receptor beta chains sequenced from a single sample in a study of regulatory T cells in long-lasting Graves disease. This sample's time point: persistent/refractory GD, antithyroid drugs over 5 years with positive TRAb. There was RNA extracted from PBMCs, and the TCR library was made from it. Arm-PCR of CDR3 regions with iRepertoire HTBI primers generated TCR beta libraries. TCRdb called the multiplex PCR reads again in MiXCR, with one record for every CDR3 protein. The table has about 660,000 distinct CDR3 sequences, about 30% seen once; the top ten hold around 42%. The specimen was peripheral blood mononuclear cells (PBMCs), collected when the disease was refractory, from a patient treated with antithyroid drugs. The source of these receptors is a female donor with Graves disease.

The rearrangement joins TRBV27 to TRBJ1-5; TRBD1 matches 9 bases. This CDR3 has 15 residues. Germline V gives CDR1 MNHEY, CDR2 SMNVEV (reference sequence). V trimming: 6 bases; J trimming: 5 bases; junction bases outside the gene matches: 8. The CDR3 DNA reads TGTGCCAGCAGACGTAACGACAGGGGGTATCAGCCCCAGCATTTT. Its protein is CASRRNDRGYQPQHF.

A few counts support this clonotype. CDR3 DNA: TGCAGTGCTGTAGGGACTAGCGGGAGTTACGAGCAGTACTTC. Amino acids: CSAVGTSGSYEQYF. The chain has TRBV20-1 and TRBJ2-7; TRBD2 matches at 14 bases. From germline, CDR1 is DFQATT and CDR2 SNEGSKA (reference sequence). The V and J ends lost 5 bases and 4 bases, in that order; junction bases with no gene match: 4. The CDR3 runs to 14 residues.

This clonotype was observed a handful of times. CDR3 protein: CASSLRLAVPYEQYF. DNA for the CDR3: TGTGCCAGCAGCTTGCGTCTAGCGGTGCCCTACGAGCAGTACTTC. The rearrangement links TRBV3-1 to TRBJ2-7; 7 nucleotides line up with TRBD2. From germline, CDR1 is LGHDT and CDR2 YNNKEL (reference sequence). This CDR3 comprises 15 residues. V lost 5 bases to trimming and J lost 2 bases; unmatched junction nucleotides: 9.

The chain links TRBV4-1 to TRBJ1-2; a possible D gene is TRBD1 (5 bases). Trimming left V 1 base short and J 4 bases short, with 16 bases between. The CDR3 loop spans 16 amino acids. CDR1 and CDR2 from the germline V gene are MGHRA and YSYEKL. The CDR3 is CASSQGGKGRFYGYTF. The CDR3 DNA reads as TGCGCCAGCAGCCAAGGGGGCAAGGGCCGCTTCTATGGCTACACCTTC.

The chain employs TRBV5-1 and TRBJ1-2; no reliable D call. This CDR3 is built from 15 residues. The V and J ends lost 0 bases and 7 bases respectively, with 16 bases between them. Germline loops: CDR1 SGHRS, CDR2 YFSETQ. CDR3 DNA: TGCGCCAGCAGCTTGGAAACCGGGGTATTTTTTGGCTACACCTTC. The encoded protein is CASSLETGVFFGYTF.

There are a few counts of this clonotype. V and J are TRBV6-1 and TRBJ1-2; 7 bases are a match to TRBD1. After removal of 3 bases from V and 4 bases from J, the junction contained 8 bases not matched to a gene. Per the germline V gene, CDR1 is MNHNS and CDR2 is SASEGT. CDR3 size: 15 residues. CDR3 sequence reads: CASSDPRQGSYGYTF. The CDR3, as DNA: TGTGCCAGCAGTGACCCCAGACAGGGAAGCTATGGCTACACCTTC.

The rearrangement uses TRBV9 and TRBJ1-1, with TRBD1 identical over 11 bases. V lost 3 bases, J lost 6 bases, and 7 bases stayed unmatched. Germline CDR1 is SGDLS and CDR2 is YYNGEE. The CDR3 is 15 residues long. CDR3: CASSAGQGALAEAFF. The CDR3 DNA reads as TGTGCCAGCAGCGCTGGACAGGGGGCGTTGGCTGAAGCTTTCTTT.

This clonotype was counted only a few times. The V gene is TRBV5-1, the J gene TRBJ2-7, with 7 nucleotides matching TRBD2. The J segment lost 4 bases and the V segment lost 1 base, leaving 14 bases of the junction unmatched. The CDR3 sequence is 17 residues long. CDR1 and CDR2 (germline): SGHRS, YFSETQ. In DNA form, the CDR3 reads TGCGCCAGCAGCTTGACGGGAGGTCGCCCCATGGGATACGAGCAGTACTTC. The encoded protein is CASSLTGGRPMGYEQYF.

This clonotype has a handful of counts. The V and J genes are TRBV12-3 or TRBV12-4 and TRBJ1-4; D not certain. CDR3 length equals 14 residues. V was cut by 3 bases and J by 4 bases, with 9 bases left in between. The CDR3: CASSFWEDNEKLFF. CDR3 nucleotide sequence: TGTGCCAGCAGTTTTTGGGAAGATAATGAAAAACTGTTTTTT.

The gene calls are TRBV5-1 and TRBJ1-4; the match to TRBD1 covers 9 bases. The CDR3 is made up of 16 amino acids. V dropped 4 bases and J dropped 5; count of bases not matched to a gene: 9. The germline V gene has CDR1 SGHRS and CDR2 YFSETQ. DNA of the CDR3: TGCGCCAGCAGCACAGAAGACGGGACAGGGAATGAAAAACTGTTTTTT. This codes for CASSTEDGTGNEKLFF. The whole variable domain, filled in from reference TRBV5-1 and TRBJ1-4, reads KAGVTQTPRYLIKTRGQQVTLSCSPISGHRSVSWYQQTPGQGLQFLFEYFSETQRNKGNFPGRFSGRQFSNSRSEMNVSTLELGDSALYLCASSTEDGTGNEKLFFGSGTQLSVL.

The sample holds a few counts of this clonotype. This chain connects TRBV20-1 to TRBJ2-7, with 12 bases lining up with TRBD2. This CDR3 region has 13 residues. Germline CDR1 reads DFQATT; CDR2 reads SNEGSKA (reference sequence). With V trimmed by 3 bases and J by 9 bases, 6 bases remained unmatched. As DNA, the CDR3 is TGCAGTGCTAGGATGACTAGCGGGAGAGGGCAGTACTTC. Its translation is CSARMTSGRGQYF.

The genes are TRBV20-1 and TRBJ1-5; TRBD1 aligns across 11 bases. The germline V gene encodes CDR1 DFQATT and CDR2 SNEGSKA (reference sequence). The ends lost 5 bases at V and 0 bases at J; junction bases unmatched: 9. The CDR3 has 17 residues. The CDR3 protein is CSAGPGQGDYSNQPQHF. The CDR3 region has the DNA TGCAGTGCTGGCCCGGGACAGGGGGATTATAGCAATCAGCCCCAGCATTTT.

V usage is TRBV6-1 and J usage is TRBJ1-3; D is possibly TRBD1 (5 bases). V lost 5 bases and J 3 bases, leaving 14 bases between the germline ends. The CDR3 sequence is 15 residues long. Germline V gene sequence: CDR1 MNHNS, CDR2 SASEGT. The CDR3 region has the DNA TGTGCCAGCAGTCAGCAGGGAGAAATTGGAAACACCATATATTTT. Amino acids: CASSQQGEIGNTIYF.

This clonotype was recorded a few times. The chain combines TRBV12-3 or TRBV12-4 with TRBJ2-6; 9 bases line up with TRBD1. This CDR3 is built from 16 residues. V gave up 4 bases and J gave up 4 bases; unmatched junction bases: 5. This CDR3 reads CASSWRTGAGANVLTF. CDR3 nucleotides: TGTGCCAGCAGTTGGAGGACAGGGGCCGGGGCCAACGTCCTGACTTTC.

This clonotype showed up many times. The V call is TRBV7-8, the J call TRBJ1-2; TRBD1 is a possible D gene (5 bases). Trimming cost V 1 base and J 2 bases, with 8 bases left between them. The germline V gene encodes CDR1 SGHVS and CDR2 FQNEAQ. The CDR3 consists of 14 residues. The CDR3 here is CASSLGSGNYGYTF. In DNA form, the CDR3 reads TGTGCCAGCAGCTTAGGGTCAGGGAACTATGGCTACACCTTC. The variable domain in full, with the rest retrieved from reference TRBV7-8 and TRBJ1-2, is GAGVSQSPRYKVAKRGQDVALRCDPISGHVSLFWYQQALGQGPEFLTYFQNEAQLDKSGLPSDRFFAERPEGSVSTLKIQRTQQEDSAVYLCASSLGSGNYGYTFGSGTRLTVV.

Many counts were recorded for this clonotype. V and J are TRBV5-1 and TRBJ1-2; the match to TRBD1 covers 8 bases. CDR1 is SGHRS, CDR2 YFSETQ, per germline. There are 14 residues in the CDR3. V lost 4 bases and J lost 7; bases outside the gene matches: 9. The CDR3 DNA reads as TGCGCCAGCAGCCCGACAGGGGATGGCGTTGGCTACACCTTC. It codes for CASSPTGDGVGYTF.

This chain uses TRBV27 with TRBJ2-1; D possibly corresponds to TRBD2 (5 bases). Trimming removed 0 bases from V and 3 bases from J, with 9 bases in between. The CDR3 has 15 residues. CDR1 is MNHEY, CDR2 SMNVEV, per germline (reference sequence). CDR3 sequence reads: CASSLSPRDYNEQFF. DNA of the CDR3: TGTGCCAGCAGTTTATCACCCCGGGACTACAATGAGCAGTTCTTC.

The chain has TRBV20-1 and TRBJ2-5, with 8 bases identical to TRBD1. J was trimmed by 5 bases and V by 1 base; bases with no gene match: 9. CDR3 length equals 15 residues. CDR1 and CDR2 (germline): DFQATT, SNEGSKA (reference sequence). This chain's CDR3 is CSARGAGGSGETQYF. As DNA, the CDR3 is TGCAGTGCTAGAGGAGCAGGGGGCTCGGGCGAGACCCAGTACTTC.